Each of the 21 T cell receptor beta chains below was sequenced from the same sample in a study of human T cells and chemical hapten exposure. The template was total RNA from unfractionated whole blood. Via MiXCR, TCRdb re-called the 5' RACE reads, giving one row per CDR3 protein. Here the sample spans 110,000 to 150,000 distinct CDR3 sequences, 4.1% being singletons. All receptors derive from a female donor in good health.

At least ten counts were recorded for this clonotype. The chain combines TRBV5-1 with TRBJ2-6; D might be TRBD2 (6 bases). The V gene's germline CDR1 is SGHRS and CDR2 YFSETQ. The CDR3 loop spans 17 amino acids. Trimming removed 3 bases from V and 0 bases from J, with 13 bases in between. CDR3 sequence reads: CASSSGTLGSGANVLTF. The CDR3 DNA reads TGCGCCAGCAGCTCCGGGACTCTCGGCTCTGGGGCCAACGTCCTGACTTTC.

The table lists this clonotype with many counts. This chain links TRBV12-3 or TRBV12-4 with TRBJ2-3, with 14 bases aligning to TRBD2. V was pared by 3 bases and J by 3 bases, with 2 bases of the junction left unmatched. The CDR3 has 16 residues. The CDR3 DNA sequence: TGTGCCAGCAGTTTGGGGACTAGCGGGGGAACAGATACGCAGTATTTT. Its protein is CASSLGTSGGTDTQYF.

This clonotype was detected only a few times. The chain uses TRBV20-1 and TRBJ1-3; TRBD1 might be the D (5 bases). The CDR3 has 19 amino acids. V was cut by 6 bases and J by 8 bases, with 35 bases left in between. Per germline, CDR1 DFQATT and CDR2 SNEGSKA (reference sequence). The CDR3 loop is CSADSLGGGTDHNTDTIYF. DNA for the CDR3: TGCAGTGCCGACAGCCTGGGCGGGGGAACCGACCACAACACTGACACCATATATTTT.

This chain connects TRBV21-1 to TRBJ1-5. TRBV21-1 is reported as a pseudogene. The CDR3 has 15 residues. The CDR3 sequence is CASSTASEGNQPQHF. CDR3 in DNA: TGTGCCAGCAGCACTGCCTCGGAGGGCAATCAGCCCCAGCATTTT.

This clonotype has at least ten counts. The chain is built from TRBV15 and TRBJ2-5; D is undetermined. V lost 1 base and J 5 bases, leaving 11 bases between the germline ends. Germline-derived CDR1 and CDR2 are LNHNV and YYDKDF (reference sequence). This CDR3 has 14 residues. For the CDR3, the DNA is TGTGCCACCAGCAGAGCCAGAGTAGAGGAGACCCAGTACTTC. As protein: CATSRARVEETQYF.

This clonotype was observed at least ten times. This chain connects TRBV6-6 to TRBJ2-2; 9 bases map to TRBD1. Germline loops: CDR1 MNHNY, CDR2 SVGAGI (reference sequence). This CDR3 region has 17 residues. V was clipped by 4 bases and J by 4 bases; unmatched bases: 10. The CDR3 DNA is TGTGCCAGCAGTTTTACAGGGGGCGCCGCGGGCACCGGGGAGCTGTTTTTT. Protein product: CASSFTGGAAGTGELFF.

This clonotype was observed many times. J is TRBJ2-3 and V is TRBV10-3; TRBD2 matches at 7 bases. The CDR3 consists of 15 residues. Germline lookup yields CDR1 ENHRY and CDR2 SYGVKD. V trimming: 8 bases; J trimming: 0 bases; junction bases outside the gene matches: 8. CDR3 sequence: CAIGGTGGSTDTQYF. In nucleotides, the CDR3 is TGTGCCATCGGTGGAACGGGGGGAAGCACAGATACGCAGTATTTT.

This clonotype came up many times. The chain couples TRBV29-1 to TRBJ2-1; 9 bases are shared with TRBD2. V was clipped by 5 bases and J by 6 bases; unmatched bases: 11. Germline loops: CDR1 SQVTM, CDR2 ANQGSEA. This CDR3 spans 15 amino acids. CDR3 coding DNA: TGCAGCGTTCGAGTGCGCGGGGGGGCACTCAATGAGCAGTTCTTC. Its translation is CSVRVRGGALNEQFF.

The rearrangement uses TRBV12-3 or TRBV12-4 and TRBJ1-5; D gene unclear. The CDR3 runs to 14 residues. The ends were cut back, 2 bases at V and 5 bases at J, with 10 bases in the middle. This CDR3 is CASSLKGRHQPQHF. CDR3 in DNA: TGTGCCAGCAGTTTAAAGGGCAGGCATCAGCCCCAGCATTTT.

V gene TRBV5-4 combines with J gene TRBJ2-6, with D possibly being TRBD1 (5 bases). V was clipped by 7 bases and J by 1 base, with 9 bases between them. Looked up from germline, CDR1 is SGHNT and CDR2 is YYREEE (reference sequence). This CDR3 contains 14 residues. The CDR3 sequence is CASHDSSGANVLTF. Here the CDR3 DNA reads TGTGCCAGCCACGACAGTTCTGGGGCCAACGTCCTGACTTTC.

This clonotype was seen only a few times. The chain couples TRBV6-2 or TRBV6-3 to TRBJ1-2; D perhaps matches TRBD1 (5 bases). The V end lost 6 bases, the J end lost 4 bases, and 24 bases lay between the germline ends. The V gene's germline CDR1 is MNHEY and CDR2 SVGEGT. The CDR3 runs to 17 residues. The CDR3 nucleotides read TGTGCCAGCAGCCCCACAAGCCGCTCCGGGACCTTCTATGGCTACACCTTC. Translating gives CASSPTSRSGTFYGYTF.

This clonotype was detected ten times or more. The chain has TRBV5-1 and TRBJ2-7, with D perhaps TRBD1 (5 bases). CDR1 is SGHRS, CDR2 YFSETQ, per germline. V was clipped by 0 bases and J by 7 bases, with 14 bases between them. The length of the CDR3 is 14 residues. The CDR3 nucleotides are TGCGCCAGCAGCTTGGGTGTACCAAGGGGAGAGCAGTACTTC. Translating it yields CASSLGVPRGEQYF. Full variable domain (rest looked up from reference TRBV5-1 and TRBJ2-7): KAGVTQTPRYLIKTRGQQVTLSCSPISGHRSVSWYQQTPGQGLQFLFEYFSETQRNKGNFPGRFSGRQFSNSRSEMNVSTLELGDSALYLCASSLGVPRGEQYFGPGTRLTVT.

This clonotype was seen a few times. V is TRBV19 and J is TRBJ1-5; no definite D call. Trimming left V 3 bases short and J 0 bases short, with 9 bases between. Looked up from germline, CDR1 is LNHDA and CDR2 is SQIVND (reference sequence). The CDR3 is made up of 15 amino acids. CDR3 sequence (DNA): TGTGCCAGTAGTATGAGGACGGATAGCAATCAGCCCCAGCATTTT. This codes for CASSMRTDSNQPQHF.

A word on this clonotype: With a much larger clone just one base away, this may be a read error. The DNA of the CDR3 is TGTGCCAGCAGCTTAGGAGTTAGCTCTGGGGCCGACGTCCTGACTTTC. It yields the protein CASSLGVSSGADVLTF. V usage is TRBV13 and J usage is TRBJ2-6; possible D gene TRBD1, 5 bases. The CDR3 loop spans 16 amino acids. Germline V lookup: CDR1 PRHDT, CDR2 FYEKMQ (reference sequence).

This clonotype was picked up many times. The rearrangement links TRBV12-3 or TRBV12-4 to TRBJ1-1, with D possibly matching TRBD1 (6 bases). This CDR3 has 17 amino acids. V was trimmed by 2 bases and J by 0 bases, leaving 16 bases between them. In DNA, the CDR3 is TGTGCCAGCAGTTTAAGGGGGTGGCCCCCAATGAACACTGAAGCTTTCTTT. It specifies CASSLRGWPPMNTEAFF.

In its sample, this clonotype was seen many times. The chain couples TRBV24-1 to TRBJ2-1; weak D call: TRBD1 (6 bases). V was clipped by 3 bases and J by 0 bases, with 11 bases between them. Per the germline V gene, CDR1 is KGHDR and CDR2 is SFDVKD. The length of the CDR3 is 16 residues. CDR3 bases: TGTGCCACCAGTGATAGCAGGGGACGCTCCTACAATGAGCAGTTCTTC. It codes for CATSDSRGRSYNEQFF.

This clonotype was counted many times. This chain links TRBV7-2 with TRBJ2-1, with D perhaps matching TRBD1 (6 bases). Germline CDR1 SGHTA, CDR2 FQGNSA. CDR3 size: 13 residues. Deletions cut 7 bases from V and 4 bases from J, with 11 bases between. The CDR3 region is CASTQGSYNEQFF. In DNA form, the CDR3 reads TGTGCCAGCACCCAGGGGTCGTACAATGAGCAGTTCTTC.

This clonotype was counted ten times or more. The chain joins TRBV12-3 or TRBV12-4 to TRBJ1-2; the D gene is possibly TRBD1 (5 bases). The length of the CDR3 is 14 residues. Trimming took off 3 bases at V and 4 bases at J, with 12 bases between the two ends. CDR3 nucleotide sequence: TGTGCCAGCAGTTTGCAGGGAAGGGCCTATGGCTACACCTTC. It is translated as CASSLQGRAYGYTF.

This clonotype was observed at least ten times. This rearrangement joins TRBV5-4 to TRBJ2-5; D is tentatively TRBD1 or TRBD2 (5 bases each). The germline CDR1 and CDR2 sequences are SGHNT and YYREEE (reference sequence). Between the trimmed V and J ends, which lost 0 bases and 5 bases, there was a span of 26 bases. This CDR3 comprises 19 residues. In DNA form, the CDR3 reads TGTGCCAGCAGCTTGGGTACTCGGGGTGGGGCAGGCCTTAGGGAGACCCAGTACTTC. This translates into CASSLGTRGGAGLRETQYF.

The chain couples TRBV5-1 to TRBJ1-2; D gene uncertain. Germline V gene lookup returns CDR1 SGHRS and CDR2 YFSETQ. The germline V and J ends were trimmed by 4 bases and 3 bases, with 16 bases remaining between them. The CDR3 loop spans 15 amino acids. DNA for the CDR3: TGCGCCAGCAGCCCGGAAGGGAGGGTCTACTATGGCTACACCTTC. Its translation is CASSPEGRVYYGYTF.

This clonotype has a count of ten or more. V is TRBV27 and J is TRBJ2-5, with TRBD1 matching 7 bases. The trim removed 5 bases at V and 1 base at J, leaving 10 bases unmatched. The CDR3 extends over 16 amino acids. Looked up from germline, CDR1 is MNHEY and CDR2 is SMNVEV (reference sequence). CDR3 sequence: CASSATGEPAQETQYF. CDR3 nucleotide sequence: TGTGCCAGCAGTGCCACAGGGGAACCCGCCCAAGAGACCCAGTACTTC.